This TCR beta chain was sequenced during a study of blood T cell repertoires in COVID-19. Study summary: Whether acute or convalescent, the COVID-19 samples came from the United States, Italy and Spain. T cells, B-cell-depleted T cells, or PBMCs supplied cDNA or gDNA.

In the original workflow: For nucleated cells, counts were estimated from reference gene primer amplification. TCRdb's table, derived via immunoSEQ multiplex PCR, lists solely in-frame clones and lacks some. V, J and clone size are those of that table, while D and trimming were read from the DNA. The top ten hold less than 4% of the sample, which has about 15,000 clones, roughly 90% seen once. The V end lost 6 bases, the J end lost 2 bases, and 14 bases lay between the germline ends. The CDR3 has 15 amino acids. Germline V gene data show CDR1 as LNHDA and CDR2 as SQIVND (reference sequence). This clonotype originated in a human donor in a cohort sampled during active COVID-19. This chain connects TRBV19 to TRBJ1-5; a possible D gene is TRBD1 (5 bases). The source material was peripheral blood. CDR3 sequence (DNA): TGTGCCAGTAGGGACCGAGCGGGGGGCAATCAGCCCCAGCATTTT. Translated, it gives CASRDRAGGNQPQHF.